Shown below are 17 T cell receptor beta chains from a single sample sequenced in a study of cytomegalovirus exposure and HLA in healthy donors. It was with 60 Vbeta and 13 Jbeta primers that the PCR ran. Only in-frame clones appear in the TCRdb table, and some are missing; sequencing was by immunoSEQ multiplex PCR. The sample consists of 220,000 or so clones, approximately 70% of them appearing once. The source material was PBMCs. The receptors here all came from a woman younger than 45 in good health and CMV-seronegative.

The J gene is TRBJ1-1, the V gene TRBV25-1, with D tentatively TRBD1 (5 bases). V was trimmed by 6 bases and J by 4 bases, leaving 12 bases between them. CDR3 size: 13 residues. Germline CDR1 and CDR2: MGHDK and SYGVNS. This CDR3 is CASRSRVSTEAFF. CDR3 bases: TGTGCCAGCAGGTCCAGGGTGAGCACTGAAGCTTTCTTT.

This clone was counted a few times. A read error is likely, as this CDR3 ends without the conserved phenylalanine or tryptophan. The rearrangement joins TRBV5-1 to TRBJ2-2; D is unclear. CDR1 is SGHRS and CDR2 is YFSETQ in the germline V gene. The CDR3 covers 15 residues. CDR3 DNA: TGCGCCAGCAGCTTGCAGGTGGCCAACAACGGGGAGCTGTTTTTG. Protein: CASSLQVANNGELFL.

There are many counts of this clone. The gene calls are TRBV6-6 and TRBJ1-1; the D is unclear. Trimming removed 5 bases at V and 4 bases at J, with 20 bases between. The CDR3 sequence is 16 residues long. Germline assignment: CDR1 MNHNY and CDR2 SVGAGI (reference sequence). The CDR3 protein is CASSPQSQVFSTEAFF. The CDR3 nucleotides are TGTGCCAGCAGTCCCCAAAGCCAGGTATTTAGCACTGAAGCTTTCTTT.

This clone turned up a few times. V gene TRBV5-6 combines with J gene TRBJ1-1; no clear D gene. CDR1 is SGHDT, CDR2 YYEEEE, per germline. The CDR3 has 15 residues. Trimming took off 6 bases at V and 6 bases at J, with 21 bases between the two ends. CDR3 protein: CASISARGYIAEAFF. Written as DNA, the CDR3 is TGTGCCAGCATTTCAGCAAGAGGGTATATCGCTGAAGCTTTCTTT.

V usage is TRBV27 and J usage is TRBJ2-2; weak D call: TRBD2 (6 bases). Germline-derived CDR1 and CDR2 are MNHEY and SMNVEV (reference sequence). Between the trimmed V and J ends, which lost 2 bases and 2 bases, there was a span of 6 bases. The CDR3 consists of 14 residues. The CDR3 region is CASSLGTNTGELFF. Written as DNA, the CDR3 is TGTGCCAGCAGTTTAGGGACTAACACCGGGGAGCTGTTTTTT.

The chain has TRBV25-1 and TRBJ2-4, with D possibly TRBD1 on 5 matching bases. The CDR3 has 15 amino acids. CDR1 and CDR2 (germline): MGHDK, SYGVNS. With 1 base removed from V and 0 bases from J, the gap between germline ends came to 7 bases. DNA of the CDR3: TGTGCCAGCAGTGAATTTCAGGGAGCCAAAAACATTCAGTACTTC. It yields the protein CASSEFQGAKNIQYF.

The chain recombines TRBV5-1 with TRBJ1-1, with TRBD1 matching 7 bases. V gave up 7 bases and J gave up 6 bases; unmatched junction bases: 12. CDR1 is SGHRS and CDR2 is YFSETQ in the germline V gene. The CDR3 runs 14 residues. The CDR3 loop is CASALGDREAEAFF. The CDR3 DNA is TGCGCCAGCGCCCTGGGGGACAGAGAAGCTGAAGCTTTCTTT.

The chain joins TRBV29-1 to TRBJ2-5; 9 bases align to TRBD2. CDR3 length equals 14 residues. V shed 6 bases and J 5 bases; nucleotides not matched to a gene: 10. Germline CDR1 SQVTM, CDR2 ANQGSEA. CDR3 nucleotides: TGCAGCGTCAACCCAGCGGGAGGACGGGAGACCCAGTACTTC. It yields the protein CSVNPAGGRETQYF.

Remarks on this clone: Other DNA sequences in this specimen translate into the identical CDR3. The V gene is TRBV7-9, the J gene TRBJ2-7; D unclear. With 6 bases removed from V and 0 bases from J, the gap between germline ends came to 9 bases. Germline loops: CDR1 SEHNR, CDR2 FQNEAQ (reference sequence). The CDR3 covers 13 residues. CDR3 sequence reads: CASSPVSSYEQYF. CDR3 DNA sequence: TGTGCCAGCAGTCCGGTAAGCTCCTACGAGCAGTACTTC. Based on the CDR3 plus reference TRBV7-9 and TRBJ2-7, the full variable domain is DTGVSQNPRHKITKRGQNVTFRCDPISEHNRLYWYRQTLGQGPEFLTYFQNEAQLEKSRLLSDRFSAERPKGSFSTLEIQRTEQGDSAMYLCASSPVSSYEQYFGPGTRLTVT.

For the CDR3, the DNA is TGTGCCAGCAGTTATCGGGTAAACGAGCAGTACTTC. Protein: CASSYRVNEQYF. This chain uses TRBV6-6 with TRBJ2-5; D call uncertain. The J call may not be correct, given that the DNA end is closer to TRBJ2-7. The CDR3 extends over 12 amino acids. Germline V gene sequence: CDR1 MNHNY, CDR2 SVGAGI (reference sequence).

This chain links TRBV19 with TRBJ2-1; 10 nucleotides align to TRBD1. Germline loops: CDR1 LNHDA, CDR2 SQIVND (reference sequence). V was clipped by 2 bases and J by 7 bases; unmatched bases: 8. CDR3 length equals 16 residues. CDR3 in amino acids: CASSIHGTGVFNEQFF. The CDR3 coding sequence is TGTGCCAGTAGTATACACGGGACAGGGGTGTTTAATGAGCAGTTCTTC. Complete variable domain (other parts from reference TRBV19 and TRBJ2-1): DGGITQSPKYLFRKEGQNVTLSCEQNLNHDAMYWYRQDPGQGLRLIYYSQIVNDFQKGDIAEGYSVSREKKESFPLTVTSAQKNPTAFYLCASSIHGTGVFNEQFFGPGTRLTVL.

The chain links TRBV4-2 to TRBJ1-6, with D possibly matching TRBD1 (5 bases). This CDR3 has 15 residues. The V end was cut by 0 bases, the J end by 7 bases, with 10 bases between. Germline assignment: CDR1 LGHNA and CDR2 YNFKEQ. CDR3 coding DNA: TGTGCCAGCAGCCAAGACAGGGATGGGAATTCACCCCTCCACTTT. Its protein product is CASSQDRDGNSPLHF.

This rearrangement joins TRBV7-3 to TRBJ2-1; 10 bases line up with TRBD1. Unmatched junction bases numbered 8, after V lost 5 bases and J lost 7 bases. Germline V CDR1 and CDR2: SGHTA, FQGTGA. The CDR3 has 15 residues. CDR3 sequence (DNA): TGTGCCAGCAGCCAGGGACAGGGGATGGGGAATGAGCAGTTCTTC. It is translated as CASSQGQGMGNEQFF. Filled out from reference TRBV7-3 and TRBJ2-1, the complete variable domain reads GAGVSQTPSNKVTEKGKYVELRCDPISGHTALYWYRQSLGQGPEFLIYFQGTGAADDSGLPNDRFFAVRPEGSVSTLKIQRTERGDSAVYLCASSQGQGMGNEQFFGPGTRLTVL.

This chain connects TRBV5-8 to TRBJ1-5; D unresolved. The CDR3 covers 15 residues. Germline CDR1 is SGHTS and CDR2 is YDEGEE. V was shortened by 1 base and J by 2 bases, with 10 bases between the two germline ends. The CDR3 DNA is TGTGCCAGCAGCTTGTGGAGCGAGGGCAATCAGCCCCAGCATTTT. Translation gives CASSLWSEGNQPQHF.

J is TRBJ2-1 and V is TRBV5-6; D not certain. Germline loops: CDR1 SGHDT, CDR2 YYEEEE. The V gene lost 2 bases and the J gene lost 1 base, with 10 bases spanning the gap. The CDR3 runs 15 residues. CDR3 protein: CASSFSSWSYNEQFF. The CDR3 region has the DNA TGTGCCAGCAGCTTCAGTTCCTGGTCCTACAATGAGCAGTTCTTC.

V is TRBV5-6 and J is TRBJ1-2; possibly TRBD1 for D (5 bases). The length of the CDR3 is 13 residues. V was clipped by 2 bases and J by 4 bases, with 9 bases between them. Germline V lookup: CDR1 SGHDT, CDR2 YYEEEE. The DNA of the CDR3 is TGTGCCAGCAGCTTAAGGAGGGGCTATGGCTACACCTTC. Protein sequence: CASSLRRGYGYTF. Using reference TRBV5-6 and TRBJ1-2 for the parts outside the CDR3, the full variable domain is DAGVTQSPTHLIKTRGQQVTLRCSPKSGHDTVSWYQQALGQGPQFIFQYYEEEERQRGNFPDRFSGHQFPNYSSELNVNALLLGDSALYLCASSLRRGYGYTFGSGTRLTVV.

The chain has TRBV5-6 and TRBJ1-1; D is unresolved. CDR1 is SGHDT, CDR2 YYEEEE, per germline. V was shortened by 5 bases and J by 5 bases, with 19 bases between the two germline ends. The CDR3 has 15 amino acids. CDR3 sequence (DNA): TGTGCCAGCAGACCGACGGGCCATCGAGGGACTGAAGCTTTCTTT. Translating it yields CASRPTGHRGTEAFF. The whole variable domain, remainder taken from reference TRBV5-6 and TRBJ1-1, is DAGVTQSPTHLIKTRGQQVTLRCSPKSGHDTVSWYQQALGQGPQFIFQYYEEEERQRGNFPDRFSGHQFPNYSSELNVNALLLGDSALYLCASRPTGHRGTEAFFGQGTRLTVV.